This T cell receptor (beta chain) was retrieved from a study of T cell repertoires in cytomegalovirus infection (dated 2019 in TCRdb). In terms of the full investigation: The HLA type of each donor mattered for the analysis, because public TCR beta signatures pointed to carriage of CMV infection along with the matching HLA type.

The sequencing machine was an Illumina HiSeq 1500. TCRdb itself trimmed the public reads at Q25 with fastp, ran MiXCR and retained productive beta chains. One record per CDR3 amino acid sequence lists the most common genes and DNA. This sample holds about 250,000 distinct CDR3 sequences; roughly an eighth were observed only once. 1.5% to 2% of the sample goes to the ten largest clones. This clonotype was observed at least ten times. Its antigen has not been determined. No base-level quality is on record; no much larger clone is a single base apart. Broad study findings and their caveats: In the ex vivo response, HLA-C-restricted CMV-specific TCR beta clonotypes were dominant, and in two of eight donors the single most frequent clonotype came from this HLA-C-restricted group. In both this cohort and an independent cohort of under 450 donors, the cumulative frequency of public TCR beta family members distinguished carriers of CMV infection plus the relevant HLA type.

The CDR3 covers 16 residues, taking in both the cysteine and the phenylalanine. Only the CDR3 DNA is retained, 48 bases long and in frame from the first base. Germline trimming amounts to 6 bases on V and 7 bases on J, with 12 as the count of junction bases outside the gene matches. The CDR1 and CDR2 encoded by the germline V gene are MDHEN and SYDVKM. Sequences were obtained from PBMCs. The sequence was obtained from a human donor in good health (CMV status not recorded). Some clones in this sample may be carry-over from other donors' samples. The chain couples TRBV28 to TRBJ2-3; 11 central bases correspond to TRBD2. The CDR3 region has the sequence CASSTILAGGANTQYF. The base sequence is TGTGCCAGCAGCACAATTCTAGCGGGAGGAGCGAATACGCAGTATTTT. The reference TRBV28 and TRBJ2-3 proteins fill in what lies around the CDR3, so the full variable domain reads DVKVTQSSRYLVKRTGEKVFLECVQDMDHENMFWYRQDPGLGLRLIYFSYDVKMKEKGDIPEGYSVSREKKERFSLILESASTNQTSMYLCASSTILAGGANTQYFGPGTRLTVL.